A few counts support the clone carrying this TCR beta chain. What it binds is unknown. The data originate from a study of T-cell memory formation after mild COVID-19. The overall study: TCR clusters were mostly confined to one donor each.

Study-wide findings and caveats: Specificity for SARS-CoV-2 was not confirmed among the second-wave clones peaking on day 37. Contracting clones from day 15 to 85 showed balanced CD4/CD8; later expanders favored CD4+. Pre-infection memory already had some responding clones, implying cross-reactive memory joined.

One entry per CDR3 protein, called by TCRdb with MiXCR from the 5' RACE reads. The table lists fewer than 400,000 distinct CDR3 sequences, 10% to 15% of them singletons. The source is a young man who had mild COVID-19 (a few samples of this study predate the infection). Cell type and time point are not known. Sequenced: PBMCs or a T cell subset sorted from them (not recorded which).

Here the CDR3 reads CASSQIGREAVITDTQYF. In DNA, the CDR3 is TGCGCCAGCAGCCAAATCGGGAGGGAAGCGGTGATCACAGATACGCAGTATTTT. The V gene is TRBV4-1, the J gene TRBJ2-3, with TRBD2 identical over 8 bases. Losses at the gene ends were 2 bases for V and 2 bases for J; bases not matched to a gene: 12. This CDR3 region has 18 residues. The germline CDR1 and CDR2 sequences are MGHRA and YSYEKL.